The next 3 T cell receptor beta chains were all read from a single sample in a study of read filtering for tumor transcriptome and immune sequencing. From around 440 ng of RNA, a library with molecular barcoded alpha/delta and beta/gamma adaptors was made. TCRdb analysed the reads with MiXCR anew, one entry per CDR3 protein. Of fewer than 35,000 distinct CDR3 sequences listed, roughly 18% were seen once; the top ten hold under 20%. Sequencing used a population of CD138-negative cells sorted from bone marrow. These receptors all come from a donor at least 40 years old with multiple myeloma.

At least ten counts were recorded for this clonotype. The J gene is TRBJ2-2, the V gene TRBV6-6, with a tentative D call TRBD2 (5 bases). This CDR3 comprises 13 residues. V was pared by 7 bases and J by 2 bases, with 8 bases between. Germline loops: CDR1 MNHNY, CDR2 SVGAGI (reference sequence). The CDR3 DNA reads TGTGCCAGCACGGGGTTTAACACCGGGGAGCTGTTTTTT. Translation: CASTGFNTGELFF.

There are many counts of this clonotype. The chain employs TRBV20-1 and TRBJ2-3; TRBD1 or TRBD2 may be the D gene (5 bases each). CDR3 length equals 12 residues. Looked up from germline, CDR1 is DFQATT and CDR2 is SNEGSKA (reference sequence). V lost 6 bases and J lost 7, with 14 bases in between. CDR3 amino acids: CSAALGEYTQYF. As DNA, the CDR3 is TGCAGTGCCGCCTTGGGGGAGTATACGCAGTATTTT.

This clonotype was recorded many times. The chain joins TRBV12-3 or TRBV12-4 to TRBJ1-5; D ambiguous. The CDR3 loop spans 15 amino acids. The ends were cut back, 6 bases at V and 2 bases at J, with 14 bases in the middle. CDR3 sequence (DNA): TGTGCCAGCAGCCCGGACGGCGGGGGCAATCAGCCCCAGCATTTT. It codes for CASSPDGGGNQPQHF.